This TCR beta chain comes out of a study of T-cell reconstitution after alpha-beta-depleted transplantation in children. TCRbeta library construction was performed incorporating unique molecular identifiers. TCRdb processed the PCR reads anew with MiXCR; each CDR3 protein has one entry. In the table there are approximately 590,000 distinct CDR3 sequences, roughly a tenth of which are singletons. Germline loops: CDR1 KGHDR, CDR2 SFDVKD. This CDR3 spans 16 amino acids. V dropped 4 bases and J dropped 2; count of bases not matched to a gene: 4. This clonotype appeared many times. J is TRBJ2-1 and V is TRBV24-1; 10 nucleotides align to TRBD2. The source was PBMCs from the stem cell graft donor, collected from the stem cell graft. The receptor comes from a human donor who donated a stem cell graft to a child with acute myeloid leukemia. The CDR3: CATSDPSGRAYNEQFF. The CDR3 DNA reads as TGTGCCACCAGTGACCCTAGCGGGAGAGCCTACAATGAGCAGTTCTTC.